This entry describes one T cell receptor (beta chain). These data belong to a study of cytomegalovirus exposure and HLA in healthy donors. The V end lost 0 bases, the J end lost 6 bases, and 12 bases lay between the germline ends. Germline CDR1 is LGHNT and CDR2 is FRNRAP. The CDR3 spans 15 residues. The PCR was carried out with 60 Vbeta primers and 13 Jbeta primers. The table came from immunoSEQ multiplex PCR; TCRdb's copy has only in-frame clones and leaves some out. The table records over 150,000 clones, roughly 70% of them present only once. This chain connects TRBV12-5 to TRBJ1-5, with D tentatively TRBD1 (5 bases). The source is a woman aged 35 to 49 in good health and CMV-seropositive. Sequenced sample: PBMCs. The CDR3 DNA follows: TGTGCTAGTGGTTTGGTCCAGGGAATCGGTCAGCCCCAGCATTTT. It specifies CASGLVQGIGQPQHF.